This T cell receptor beta chain was sequenced in a study of blood T cells in healthy people across ages. Study outcomes and limitations: A roughly linear fall in TCR beta diversity per million T cells was seen with increasing age. Higher diversity and more naive CD4+ cells were features of long-lived donors, compared to aged donors.

The second PCR ran roughly 7 to 12 cycles with a sample-barcoded 5' primer and J-beta primers. TCRdb reprocessed the 5' RACE reads with MiXCR, giving one entry per CDR3 protein. The sample has under 750,000 distinct CDR3 sequences; roughly 43% are singletons. Every participating donor contributed approximately 9.5 milliliters of peripheral blood through a draw. Isolated per sample were at least 6.5 million PBMCs. The CDR3 has 16 residues. V lost 3 bases to trimming and J lost 0 bases; unmatched junction nucleotides: 11. The V gene's germline CDR1 is DFQATT and CDR2 SNEGSKA (reference sequence). A note on this clonotype: The antigen remains unidentified.

The sample comprised blood. The V and J genes are TRBV20-1 and TRBJ2-7; 7 bases fit TRBD2. This TCR was recovered from an elderly man in good health. As DNA, the CDR3 is TGCAGTGCTAGTTTCCCGACTAGCAGAAACTCCTACGAGCAGTACTTC. Amino acids: CSASFPTSRNSYEQYF.